Following are 23 T cell receptor beta chains from one sample sequenced in a study of identical twins. TCRdb used MiXCR to reprocess the 5' RACE reads, holding one entry per CDR3 protein. Of some 660,000 distinct CDR3 sequences in the sample, around 8.3% were seen once. These sequences were also reported in another study, on yellow fever vaccine responses in identical twins.

Sequenced sample: PBMCs. Receptors were obtained from a woman aged 18-30 years in good health.

The chain combines TRBV6-5 with TRBJ1-2, with TRBD1 as a possible D gene (5 bases). The CDR3 is 17 residues long. The germline V and J ends were trimmed by 0 bases and 7 bases, with 21 bases remaining between them. The germline gives CDR1 MNHEY, CDR2 SVGAGI. CDR3 DNA: TGTGCCAGCAGTTACTCTTACGAGGGTAGGGACTTAAGTGGCTACACCTTC. It yields the protein CASSYSYEGRDLSGYTF.

This clonotype was picked up many times. CDR3 in amino acids: CASSQVENRRTYEQYF. DNA for the CDR3: TGCGCCAGCAGCCAAGTCGAAAACAGGAGGACCTACGAGCAGTACTTC. The rearrangement uses TRBV4-1 and TRBJ2-7; D possibly uses TRBD1 or TRBD2 (5 bases each). The CDR3 length is 16 residues. Germline V CDR1 and CDR2: MGHRA, YSYEKL. V dropped 1 base and J dropped 2 bases, with 15 bases sitting between them.

The chain has TRBV2 and TRBJ2-3; D perhaps matches TRBD2 (5 bases). Per the germline V gene, CDR1 is SNHLY and CDR2 is FYNNEI. CDR3 length equals 16 residues. Trimming shortened V by 2 bases and J by 2 bases, and 14 bases separated the two germline ends. The CDR3 DNA reads as TGTGCCAGCAGTGAAAAGTTGCGGGTGTCCACAGATACGCAGTATTTT. It specifies CASSEKLRVSTDTQYF. The complete variable domain, with remaining parts taken from reference TRBV2 and TRBJ2-3, reads EPEVTQTPSHQVTQMGQEVILRCVPISNHLYFYWYRQILGQKVEFLVSFYNNEISEKSEIFDDQFSVERPDGSNFTLKIRSTKLEDSAMYFCASSEKLRVSTDTQYFGPGTRLTVL.

The chain has TRBV5-1 and TRBJ2-1; the D is unclear. Deletions cut 0 bases from V and 8 bases from J, with 12 bases between. The CDR3 sequence is 14 residues long. The germline V gene encodes CDR1 SGHRS and CDR2 YFSETQ. The CDR3 bases are TGCGCCAGCAGCTTGGGGCAGTATTGGGATGAGCAGTTCTTC. Its protein product is CASSLGQYWDEQFF.

This clonotype was counted between two and nine times. The chain recombines TRBV12-3 or TRBV12-4 with TRBJ1-3; D ambiguous. Trimming took off 2 bases at V and 5 bases at J, with 16 bases between the two ends. The CDR3 is made up of 16 amino acids. The chain's CDR3 is CASSLSPLEGRNTIYF. In nucleotides, the CDR3 is TGTGCCAGCAGTTTATCTCCTCTCGAAGGGCGAAACACCATATATTTT.

This clonotype was picked up many times. The V and J genes are TRBV11-2 and TRBJ2-5; TRBD1 or TRBD2 may be the D gene (5 bases each). V gave up 4 bases and J gave up 4 bases, with 13 bases separating them. The germline V gene has CDR1 SGHAT and CDR2 FQNNGV. This CDR3 comprises 14 residues. The CDR3 bases are TGTGCCAGCAGCTCCCGGGACCCTGTAGAGACCCAGTACTTC. Protein: CASSSRDPVETQYF.

The chain links TRBV4-1 to TRBJ2-3, with 16 bases that match TRBD2. Germline V gene lookup returns CDR1 MGHRA and CDR2 YSYEKL. The J segment lost 6 bases and the V segment lost 2 bases, leaving 14 bases of the junction unmatched. This CDR3 comprises 20 residues. CDR3 DNA: TGCGCCAGCAGCCAATCATCCGGGACTAGCGGGAGGGCTTTCCTTGATACGCAGTATTTT. It encodes CASSQSSGTSGRAFLDTQYF.

This clonotype was detected a few times. This chain links TRBV11-2 with TRBJ1-1; TRBD1 aligns across 7 bases. Trimming removed 5 bases from V and 0 bases from J; junction bases left unmatched: 6. The CDR3 totals 15 residues. Per germline, CDR1 SGHAT and CDR2 FQNNGV. The DNA of the CDR3 is TGTGCCAGCAGCACGCGACAGGGAGTGAACACTGAAGCTTTCTTT. It codes for CASSTRQGVNTEAFF.

In its sample, this clonotype was seen a few times. In DNA form, the CDR3 reads TGTGCCAGCACCTTAACAGGGATTTCGGACGAGCAGTACTTC. Its translation: CASTLTGISDEQYF. The rearrangement uses TRBV2 and TRBJ2-7; weak D call: TRBD1 (6 bases). The CDR3 loop spans 14 amino acids. V was pared by 7 bases and J by 5 bases, with 18 bases between. Germline CDR1 SNHLY, CDR2 FYNNEI.

The V call is TRBV20-1, the J call TRBJ2-2; 7 bases map to TRBD2. The CDR3 loop spans 14 amino acids. Trimming cost V 6 bases and J 4 bases; bases outside gene matches: 8. The germline gives CDR1 DFQATT, CDR2 SNEGSKA (reference sequence). The CDR3 loop reads CSATSGTVTGELFF. The CDR3 nucleotides are TGCAGTGCGACCAGCGGGACGGTCACCGGGGAGCTGTTTTTT.

The chain is built from TRBV12-3 or TRBV12-4 and TRBJ1-4; 9 bases map to TRBD1. Trimming cost V 6 bases and J 7 bases; bases outside gene matches: 9. The CDR3 length is 15 residues. Here the CDR3 reads CASSQQGAEIEKLFF. CDR3 nucleotide sequence: TGTGCCAGCAGCCAACAGGGGGCTGAGATTGAAAAACTGTTTTTT.

The table lists this clonotype with many counts. The V gene is TRBV29-1, the J gene TRBJ2-7; D gene uncertain. Trimming pared 5 bases from V and 0 bases from J, leaving 11 bases between. Germline V lookup: CDR1 SQVTM, CDR2 ANQGSEA. The CDR3 loop spans 13 amino acids. CDR3 coding DNA: TGCAGCGTTAAAGGCCCGAGCTCCTACGAGCAGTACTTC. Translation: CSVKGPSSYEQYF.

The rearrangement joins TRBV11-2 to TRBJ2-1; 9 nucleotides line up with TRBD1. The J segment lost 2 bases and the V segment lost 5 bases, leaving 7 bases of the junction unmatched. Germline CDR1 is SGHAT and CDR2 is FQNNGV. The CDR3 totals 16 residues. The CDR3 DNA follows: TGTGCCAGCAGCCTCACAGGGGGCAATACCTACAATGAGCAGTTCTTC. Translation gives CASSLTGGNTYNEQFF.

The sample holds a few counts of this clonotype. V and J are TRBV11-2 and TRBJ2-1, with 9 positions matching TRBD2. V gave up 2 bases and J gave up 7 bases; unmatched junction bases: 6. Germline V gives CDR1 SGHAT, CDR2 FQNNGV. The CDR3 runs to 15 residues. The CDR3 reads CASSLSASGTNEQFF. CDR3 coding DNA: TGTGCCAGCAGCTTATCGGCTAGCGGGACGAATGAGCAGTTCTTC.

This clonotype was found a few times. The rearrangement uses TRBV13 and TRBJ2-5; 10 positions match TRBD1. With 4 bases clipped from V and 2 bases from J, the junction kept 4 bases outside the gene matches. The CDR3 covers 15 residues. In germline, CDR1 is PRHDT, CDR2 FYEKMQ (reference sequence). CDR3: CASSWPGQGQETQYF. The CDR3 DNA sequence: TGTGCCAGCAGCTGGCCGGGACAGGGGCAAGAGACCCAGTACTTC.

This clonotype has just a few counts. The genes are TRBV11-2 and TRBJ2-7, with 9 bases aligning to TRBD2. V gave up 4 bases and J gave up 5 bases; unmatched junction bases: 9. Germline V CDR1 and CDR2: SGHAT, FQNNGV. CDR3 length equals 15 residues. The CDR3 spells CASSYWRLAGHEQYF. The CDR3 DNA reads TGTGCCAGCAGCTACTGGCGTCTAGCGGGACACGAGCAGTACTTC.

This clonotype was found a few times. The V and J genes are TRBV27 and TRBJ2-1; D assignment may be TRBD1 or TRBD2 (6 bases each). There are 13 residues in the CDR3. V shed 8 bases and J shed 7 bases, with 15 bases lying between them. Germline V lookup: CDR1 MNHEY, CDR2 SMNVEV (reference sequence). CDR3 nucleotide sequence: TGTGCCAGCGGGTGGGGGGCGGTAAATGAGCAGTTCTTC. Translating gives CASGWGAVNEQFF.

This clonotype was observed many times. The chain employs TRBV6-2 or TRBV6-3 and TRBJ1-1, with D possibly being TRBD1 (5 bases). Germline assignment: CDR1 MNHEY and CDR2 SVGEGT. The V end was cut by 2 bases, the J end by 11 bases, with 12 bases between. The length of the CDR3 is 12 residues. The CDR3 DNA reads as TGTGCCAGCAGTTACCCCGGACAAGCGGCTTTCTTT. It translates to CASSYPGQAAFF.

The V gene is TRBV6-1, the J gene TRBJ1-5; 7 nucleotides match TRBD1. V gave up 6 bases and J gave up 5 bases; unmatched junction bases: 4. Germline V gives CDR1 MNHNS, CDR2 SASEGT. The CDR3 extends over 13 amino acids. The CDR3 nucleotides read TGTGCCAGCAGACCAGACAGGGATCAGCCCCAGCATTTT. It specifies CASRPDRDQPQHF.

The rearrangement uses TRBV12-3 or TRBV12-4 and TRBJ2-3, with D possibly matching TRBD1 (5 bases). The CDR3 runs 15 residues. Trimming stripped 4 bases from V and 0 bases from J, with 11 bases between. Here the CDR3 reads CASSWTPTSTDTQYF. For the CDR3, the DNA is TGTGCCAGCAGTTGGACACCGACTAGCACAGATACGCAGTATTTT.

The chain carries TRBV2 and TRBJ2-7; no firm D call. V was pared by 4 bases and J by 4 bases, with 8 bases between. CDR1 is SNHLY, CDR2 FYNNEI, per germline. The CDR3 totals 12 residues. CDR3 sequence: CASSVIRYEQYF. The CDR3 DNA reads TGTGCCAGCAGTGTAATACGGTACGAGCAGTACTTC.

J is TRBJ2-7 and V is TRBV7-9, with D maybe TRBD1 (6 bases). V lost 6 bases to trimming and J lost 4 bases, with 19 bases between them. The CDR3 is made up of 15 amino acids. Per the germline V gene, CDR1 is SEHNR and CDR2 is FQNEAQ (reference sequence). The CDR3 region has the DNA TGTGCCAGCAGTAGCACACAGGGTTGGGGGTACGAGCAGTACTTC. Translated: CASSSTQGWGYEQYF.

This chain joins TRBV15 and TRBJ1-5, with no clear D. From germline, CDR1 is LNHNV and CDR2 YYDKDF (reference sequence). There are 11 residues in the CDR3. The V end lost 8 bases, the J end lost 6 bases, and 8 bases lay between the germline ends. The CDR3 DNA sequence: TGTGCCACCGGACGGAGTCAGCCCCAGCATTTT. Translation: CATGRSQPQHF.